One and the same sample provided the 11 T cell receptor beta chains below, sequenced in a study of T cell changes during pregnancy in multiple sclerosis. Generated by immunoSEQ multiplex PCR, the TCRdb table keeps only in-frame clones and is missing some. The table has some 99,000 clones, about 91% seen once; the top ten hold about 2.5%. Sample: peripheral blood, taken after pregnancy. The source of these receptors is a female donor in good health, enrolled as a control in a pregnancy study.

The chain has TRBV9 and TRBJ2-3; D possibly corresponds to TRBD2 (5 bases). Germline CDR1 SGDLS, CDR2 YYNGEE. Trimming pared 4 bases from V and 6 bases from J, leaving 12 bases between. The CDR3 loop spans 13 amino acids. Written as DNA, the CDR3 is TGTGCCAGCAGCCCCGGGGTGGATGATACGCAGTATTTT. Its translation: CASSPGVDDTQYF.

The chain couples TRBV11-1 to TRBJ1-1; TRBD1 agrees at 10 bases. Germline values: CDR1 SGHAT, CDR2 FQDESV (reference sequence). Trimming took 6 bases from V and 5 from J; bases not matched to a gene: 6. The CDR3 contains 14 residues. CDR3 loop: CASRSGQGVTEAFF. CDR3 bases: TGTGCCAGCAGATCAGGACAGGGGGTTACTGAAGCTTTCTTT.

The chain joins TRBV11-2 to TRBJ2-3, with no clear D. Germline V gene lookup returns CDR1 SGHAT and CDR2 FQNNGV. CDR3 length: 12 amino acids. V was cut by 4 bases and J by 3 bases, with 5 bases left in between. The CDR3 bases are TGTGCCAGCAGCTACACGACAGATACGCAGTATTTT. Its protein is CASSYTTDTQYF. Based on the CDR3 plus reference TRBV11-2 and TRBJ2-3, the full variable domain is EAGVAQSPRYKIIEKRQSVAFWCNPISGHATLYWYQQILGQGPKLLIQFQNNGVVDDSQLPKDRFSAERLKGVDSTLKIQPAKLEDSAVYLCASSYTTDTQYFGPGTRLTVL.

This clone was observed once. CDR3 DNA sequence: TGTGCCAGCAGAAGACGGGTTAATGAAAAACTGTTTTTT. Translated, it gives CASRRRVNEKLFF. The chain uses TRBV6-5 and TRBJ1-4; unclear D gene. V was clipped by 6 bases and J by 4 bases, with 9 bases between them. The CDR3 spans 13 residues. Germline V gives CDR1 MNHEY, CDR2 SVGAGI.

This clone was detected only once. The chain joins TRBV5-1 to TRBJ1-4; D is undetermined. This CDR3 is 15 amino acids long. V lost 0 bases to trimming and J lost 0 bases, with 6 bases between them. Germline loops: CDR1 SGHRS, CDR2 YFSETQ. The CDR3 sequence is CASSLDRTTNEKLFF. The DNA of the CDR3 is TGCGCCAGCAGCTTGGACAGAACAACTAATGAAAAACTGTTTTTT.

The rearrangement joins TRBV5-6 to TRBJ2-1; the match to TRBD1 covers 7 bases. Germline trimming cut 2 bases from V and 13 bases from J; bases unmatched to any gene: 12. The CDR3 runs 14 residues. CDR1 SGHDT and CDR2 YYEEEE come from the germline V gene. The CDR3 reads CASSFRIGQAGQFF. The CDR3 DNA is TGTGCCAGCAGCTTTCGTATTGGACAGGCCGGTCAGTTCTTC.

The chain uses TRBV4-2 and TRBJ2-2, with 11 bases lining up with TRBD2. CDR3 length: 16 residues. Germline V lookup: CDR1 LGHNA, CDR2 YNFKEQ. Trimming at V came to 1 base and at J to 4 bases, leaving 2 bases not matched to a gene. Here the CDR3 DNA reads TGTGCCAGCAGCCAAGCAGGACTAGCGGGCACCGGGGAGCTGTTTTTT. Translation gives CASSQAGLAGTGELFF.

Here the CDR3 reads CASSFPRTDSPLHF. CDR3 DNA: TGTGCCAGCAGCTTCCCGAGGACAGATTCACCCCTCCACTTT. The V gene is TRBV7-2, the J gene TRBJ1-6; TRBD1 is a possible D gene (6 bases). CDR3 size: 14 residues. Trimming pared 3 bases from V and 8 bases from J, leaving 11 bases between. Per the germline V gene, CDR1 is SGHTA and CDR2 is FQGNSA.

The rearrangement uses TRBV19 and TRBJ2-5; D gene ambiguous. Deletions cut 3 bases from V and 2 bases from J, with 7 bases between. This CDR3 comprises 13 residues. Germline CDR1 and CDR2: LNHDA and SQIVND (reference sequence). This CDR3 reads CASSISFQETQYF. The CDR3 region has the DNA TGTGCCAGTAGTATTTCTTTTCAAGAGACCCAGTACTTC.

The gene calls are TRBV7-2 and TRBJ1-5, with D possibly being TRBD1 (6 bases). This CDR3 is 14 amino acids long. The V gene lost 5 bases and the J gene lost 7 bases, with 15 bases spanning the gap. CDR1 is SGHTA, CDR2 FQGNSA, per germline. In DNA, the CDR3 is TGTGCCAGCAGCCAGGACAGCCCCGGGCAGCCCCAGCATTTT. Encoded protein: CASSQDSPGQPQHF.

The chain is built from TRBV6-5 and TRBJ1-5, with 7 bases matching TRBD1. The CDR3 sequence is 15 residues long. The germline V gene has CDR1 MNHEY and CDR2 SVGAGI. J lost 1 base, V lost 7 bases, and 7 bases had no gene match. CDR3 DNA: TGTGCCAGCAAAAGACAGGGAAAGAGCAATCAGCCCCAGCATTTT. Translated, it gives CASKRQGKSNQPQHF.